This section outlines one T cell receptor (beta chain) sequence together with its context. This entry is derived from a study of blood T cell repertoires in COVID-19. Germline V CDR1 and CDR2: LNHDA, SQIVND (reference sequence). Trimming at V came to 2 bases and at J to 3 bases, leaving 5 bases not matched to a gene. This CDR3 is built from 15 residues. Clones were read by immunoSEQ multiplex PCR, and TCRdb kept only the in-frame ones, dropping some. The sample lists approximately 170,000 clones, 85% to 90% occurring once. The chain has TRBV19 and TRBJ2-7; 9 bases fit TRBD1. The sequenced sample consisted of peripheral blood. The receptor's source is a woman aged 55-70 years with COVID-19, enrolled during active disease. CDR3 nucleotides: TGTGCCAGTAGTATATCCGGGACAGGGAACTACGAGCAGTACTTC. This encodes CASSISGTGNYEQYF.